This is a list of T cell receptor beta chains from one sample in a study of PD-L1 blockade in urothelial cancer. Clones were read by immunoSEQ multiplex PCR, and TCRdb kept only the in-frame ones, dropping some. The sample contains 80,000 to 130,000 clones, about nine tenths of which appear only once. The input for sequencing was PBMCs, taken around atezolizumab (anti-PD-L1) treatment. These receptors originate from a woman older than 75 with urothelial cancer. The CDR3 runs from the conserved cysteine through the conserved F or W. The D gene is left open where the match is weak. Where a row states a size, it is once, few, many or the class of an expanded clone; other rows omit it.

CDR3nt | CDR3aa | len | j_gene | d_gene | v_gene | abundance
TGTGCCAGCATGCAGGGGGCTCTCGATGAAAAACTGTTTTTT | CASMQGALDEKLFF | 14 | TRBJ1-4 | TRBD1 | TRBV6-1 | few
TGTGCCAGCAGCGAGGGACTAGCGCCAATCTACGAGCAGTACTTC | CASSEGLAPIYEQYF | 15 | TRBJ2-7 | TRBD2 | TRBV2 | .
TGCGCCAGCAGCTTGGAATTTTACAGGGATGGCCTGAAAAAACTGTTTTTT | CASSLEFYRDGLKKLFF | 17 | TRBJ1-4 | . | TRBV5-1 | once
TGCGCCAGCAGCCCAGGAGGATTTTCGGGTAATGAAAAACTGTTTTTT | CASSPGGFSGNEKLFF | 16 | TRBJ1-4 | . | TRBV4-1 | .
TGTGCCAGCTCACCGGTTGCAGGGGATGAAGCTTTCTTT | CASSPVAGDEAFF | 13 | TRBJ1-1 | . | TRBV18 | .
TGTGCCAGCTCACAATCCGGGAGGGAGCAGTACTTC | CASSQSGREQYF | 12 | TRBJ2-7 | TRBD2 | TRBV18 | .
TGTGCCACCAGCAGAAGCGCCCGGGACAGTGGGACCGGGGAGCTGTTTTTT | CATSRSARDSGTGELFF | 17 | TRBJ2-2 | TRBD1 | TRBV15 | .
TGCGCCAGCAGTGATGTGGCCAACCCACCCTATGGCTACACCTTC | CASSDVANPPYGYTF | 15 | TRBJ1-2 | . | TRBV10-1 | .
TGTGCCAGCAGCTTCCGGGGGGGGAATGAGCAGTTCTTC | CASSFRGGNEQFF | 13 | TRBJ2-1 | TRBD2 | TRBV5-6 | .
TGTGCCAGCAGCTTTATGACAGATACGCAGTATTTT | CASSFMTDTQYF | 12 | TRBJ2-3 | . | TRBV13 | .
TGTGCCAGCAGCCCCCGGACAGGGGGCTCAGCGGGAGGAAACACCATATATTTT | CASSPRTGGSAGGNTIYF | 18 | TRBJ1-3 | TRBD1 | TRBV11-2 | once
TGTGCCAGCAGCTTAAGTCAGGGGAGAGTAGAGACCCAGTACTTC | CASSLSQGRVETQYF | 15 | TRBJ2-5 | . | TRBV7-3 | .
TGTGCCAGCAGTGGTCTGGCGGCAGGGGGGCCCCAGCATTTT | CASSGLAAGGPQHF | 14 | TRBJ1-5 | TRBD1 | TRBV6-1 | .
TGTGCCAGCAGCCGGGGACAGGGGGTGGGAAACACCATATATTTT | CASSRGQGVGNTIYF | 15 | TRBJ1-3 | TRBD1 | TRBV4-2 | .
TGTGCCAGCAGCTCGCTAGCGGGACCGAGGAATGAGCAGTTCTTC | CASSSLAGPRNEQFF | 15 | TRBJ2-1 | TRBD2 | TRBV7-6 | .
TGTGCCAGCAGCTCTGGGACAGGGCTGGGCTACACCTTC | CASSSGTGLGYTF | 13 | TRBJ1-2 | TRBD1 | TRBV6-1 | .
TGTGCCAGCAGCCGAAGAGCACAGACTGAAGCTTTCTTT | CASSRRAQTEAFF | 13 | TRBJ1-1 | . | TRBV14 | .
TGTGCCAGCAGCTTAGAGGCGGGAGCGGGCTACGAGCAGTACTTC | CASSLEAGAGYEQYF | 15 | TRBJ2-7 | TRBD2 | TRBV7-8 | .
TGTGCCAGCAGCCAAGGGGGGACTAGCGGGGGCTACGAGCAGTACTTC | CASSQGGTSGGYEQYF | 16 | TRBJ2-7 | TRBD2 | TRBV4-2 | .
TGTGCCAGCAGCTTAGGACAGACTGGAAACACCATATATTTT | CASSLGQTGNTIYF | 14 | TRBJ1-3 | . | TRBV11-2 | .
TGTGCCAGCAGTCTACCAATCGACAGGCAAGAGACCCAGTACTTC | CASSLPIDRQETQYF | 15 | TRBJ2-5 | . | TRBV28 | .
TGCGCCAGCAGTGACGGGACTAGCGGGAGGGAGCAGTTCTTC | CASSDGTSGREQFF | 14 | TRBJ2-1 | TRBD2 | TRBV10-1 | .